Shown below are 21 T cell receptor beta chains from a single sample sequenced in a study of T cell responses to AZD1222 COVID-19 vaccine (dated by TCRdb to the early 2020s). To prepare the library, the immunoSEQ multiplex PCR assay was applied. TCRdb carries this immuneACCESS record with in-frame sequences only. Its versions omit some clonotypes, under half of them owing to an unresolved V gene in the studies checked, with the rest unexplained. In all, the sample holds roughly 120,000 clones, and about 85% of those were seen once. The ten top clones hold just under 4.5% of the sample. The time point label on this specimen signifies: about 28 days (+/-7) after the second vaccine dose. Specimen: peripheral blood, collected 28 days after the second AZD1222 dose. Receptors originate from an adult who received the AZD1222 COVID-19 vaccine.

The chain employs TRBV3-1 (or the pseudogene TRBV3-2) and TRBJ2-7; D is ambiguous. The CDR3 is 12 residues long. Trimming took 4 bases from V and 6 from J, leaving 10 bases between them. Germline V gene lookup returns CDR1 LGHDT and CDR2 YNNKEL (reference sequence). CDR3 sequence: CASSPSQSEQYF. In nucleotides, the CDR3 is TGTGCCAGCAGCCCTTCGCAATCCGAGCAGTACTTC.

The CDR3 sequence: CASSPWDRENYGYTF. DNA of the CDR3: TGTGCCAGCTCACCCTGGGACAGGGAGAACTATGGCTACACCTTC. The V call is TRBV18, the J call TRBJ1-2; 9 bases are shared with TRBD1. The CDR3 is made up of 15 amino acids. Germline V gene data show CDR1 as KGHSH and CDR2 as LQKENI. V gave up 3 bases and J gave up 2 bases; unmatched junction bases: 4.

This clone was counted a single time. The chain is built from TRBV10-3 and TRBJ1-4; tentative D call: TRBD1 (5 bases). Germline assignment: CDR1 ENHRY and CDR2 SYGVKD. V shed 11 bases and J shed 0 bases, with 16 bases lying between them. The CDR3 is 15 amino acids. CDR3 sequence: CASRDRPTTNEKLFF. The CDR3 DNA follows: TGTGCCTCCAGAGACAGACCTACAACTAATGAAAAACTGTTTTTT.

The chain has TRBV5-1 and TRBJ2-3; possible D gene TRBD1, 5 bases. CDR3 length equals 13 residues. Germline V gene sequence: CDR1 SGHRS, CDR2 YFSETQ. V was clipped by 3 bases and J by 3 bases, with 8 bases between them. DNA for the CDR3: TGCGCCAGCAGCTCGACAGCGACAGATACGCAGTATTTT. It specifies CASSSTATDTQYF.

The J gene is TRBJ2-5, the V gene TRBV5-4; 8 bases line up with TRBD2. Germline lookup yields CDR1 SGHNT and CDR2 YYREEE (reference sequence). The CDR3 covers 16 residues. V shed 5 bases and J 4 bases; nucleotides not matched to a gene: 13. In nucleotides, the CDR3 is TGTGCCAGCAGAGTGGCGGGGGGCCCCGGGGGAGAGACCCAGTACTTC. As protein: CASRVAGGPGGETQYF.

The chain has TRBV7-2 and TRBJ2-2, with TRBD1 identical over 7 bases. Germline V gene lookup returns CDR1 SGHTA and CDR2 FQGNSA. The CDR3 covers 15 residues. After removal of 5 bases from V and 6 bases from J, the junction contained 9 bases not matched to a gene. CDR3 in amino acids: CASSSTGAGAGELFF. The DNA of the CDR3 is TGTGCCAGCAGCAGTACAGGGGCCGGCGCCGGGGAGCTGTTTTTT.

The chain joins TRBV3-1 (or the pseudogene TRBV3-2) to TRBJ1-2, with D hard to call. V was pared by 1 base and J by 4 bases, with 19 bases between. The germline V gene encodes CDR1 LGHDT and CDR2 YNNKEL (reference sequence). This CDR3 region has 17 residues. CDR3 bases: TGTGCCAGCAGCCAAGCGTTGGGCGTCAGAACGTCCTATGGCTACACCTTC. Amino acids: CASSQALGVRTSYGYTF.

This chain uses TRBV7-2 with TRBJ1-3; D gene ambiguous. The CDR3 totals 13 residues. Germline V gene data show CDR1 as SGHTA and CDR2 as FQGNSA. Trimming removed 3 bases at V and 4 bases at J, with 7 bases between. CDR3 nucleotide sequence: TGTGCCAGCAGCTTTTATGAGGGAAACACCATATATTTT. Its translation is CASSFYEGNTIYF.

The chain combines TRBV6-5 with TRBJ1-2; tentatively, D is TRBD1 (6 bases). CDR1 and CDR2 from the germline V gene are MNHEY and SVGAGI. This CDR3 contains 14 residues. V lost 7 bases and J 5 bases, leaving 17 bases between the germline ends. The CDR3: CASILAGAHYGYTF. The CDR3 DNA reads TGTGCCAGCATCTTAGCAGGGGCCCATTATGGCTACACCTTC.

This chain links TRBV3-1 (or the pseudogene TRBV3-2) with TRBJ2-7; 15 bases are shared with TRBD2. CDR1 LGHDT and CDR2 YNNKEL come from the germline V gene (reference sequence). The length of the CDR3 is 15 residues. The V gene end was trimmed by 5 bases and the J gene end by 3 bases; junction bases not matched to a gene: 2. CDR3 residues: CASSLGLAGGYEQYF. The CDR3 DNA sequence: TGTGCCAGCAGCTTGGGACTAGCGGGGGGCTACGAGCAGTACTTC.

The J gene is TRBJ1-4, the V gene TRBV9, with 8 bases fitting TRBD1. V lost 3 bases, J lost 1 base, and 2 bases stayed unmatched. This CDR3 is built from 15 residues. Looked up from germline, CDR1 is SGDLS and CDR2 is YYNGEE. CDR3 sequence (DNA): TGTGCCAGCAGCGCCAGGGGGCGAACTAATGAAAAACTGTTTTTT. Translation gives CASSARGRTNEKLFF.

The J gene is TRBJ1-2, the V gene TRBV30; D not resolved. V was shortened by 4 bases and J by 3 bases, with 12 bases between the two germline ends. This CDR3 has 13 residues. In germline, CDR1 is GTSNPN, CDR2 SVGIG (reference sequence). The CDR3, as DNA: TGTGCCTGGATGCCCGCAGCACACTATGGCTACACCTTC. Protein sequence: CAWMPAAHYGYTF. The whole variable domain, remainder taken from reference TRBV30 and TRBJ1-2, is SQTIHQWPATLVQPVGSPLSLECTVEGTSNPNLYWYRQAAGRGLQLLFYSVGIGQISSEVPQNLSASRPQDRQFILSSKKLLLSDSGFYLCAWMPAAHYGYTFGSGTRLTVV.

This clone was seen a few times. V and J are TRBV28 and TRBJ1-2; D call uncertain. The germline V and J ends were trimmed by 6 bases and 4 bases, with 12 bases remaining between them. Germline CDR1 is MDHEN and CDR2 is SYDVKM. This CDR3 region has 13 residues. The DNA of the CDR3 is TGTGCCAGCAGCCCGGACGGGTCCTATGGCTACACCTTC. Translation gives CASSPDGSYGYTF.

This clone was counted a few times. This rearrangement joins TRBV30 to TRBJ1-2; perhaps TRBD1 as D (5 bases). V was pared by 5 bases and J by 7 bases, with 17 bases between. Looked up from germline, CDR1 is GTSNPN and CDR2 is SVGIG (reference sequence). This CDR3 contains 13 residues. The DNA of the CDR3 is TGTGCCTGGGCCCCCCAAGGGGTGGTTGGCTACACCTTC. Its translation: CAWAPQGVVGYTF.

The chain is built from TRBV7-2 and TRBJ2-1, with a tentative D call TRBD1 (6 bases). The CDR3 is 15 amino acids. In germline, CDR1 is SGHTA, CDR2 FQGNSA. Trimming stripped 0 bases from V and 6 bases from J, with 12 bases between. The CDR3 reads CASSLARTEPNEQFF. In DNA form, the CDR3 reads TGTGCCAGCAGCTTAGCCAGGACAGAACCCAATGAGCAGTTCTTC. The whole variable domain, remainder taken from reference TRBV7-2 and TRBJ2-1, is GAGVSQSPSNKVTEKGKDVELRCDPISGHTALYWYRQSLGQGLEFLIYFQGNSAPDKSGLPSDRFSAERTGGSVSTLTIQRTQQEDSAVYLCASSLARTEPNEQFFGPGTRLTVL.

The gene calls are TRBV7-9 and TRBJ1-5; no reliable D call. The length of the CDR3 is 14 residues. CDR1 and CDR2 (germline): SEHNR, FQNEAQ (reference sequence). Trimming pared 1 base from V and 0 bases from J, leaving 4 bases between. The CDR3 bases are TGTGCCAGCAGCTTAGAGTTTAGCAATCAGCCCCAGCATTTT. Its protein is CASSLEFSNQPQHF.

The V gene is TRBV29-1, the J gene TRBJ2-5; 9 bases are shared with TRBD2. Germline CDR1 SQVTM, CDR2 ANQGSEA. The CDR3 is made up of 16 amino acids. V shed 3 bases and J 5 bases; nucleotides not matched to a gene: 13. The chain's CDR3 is CSVDNSRGGAWETQYF. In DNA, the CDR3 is TGCAGCGTTGACAATTCTCGCGGGGGGGCCTGGGAGACCCAGTACTTC.

The CDR3 DNA reads TGCAGTGCAAGTGCCTACAATGAGCAGTTCTTC. It is translated as CSASAYNEQFF. V usage is TRBV20-1 and J usage is TRBJ2-1; D call uncertain. V was cut by 6 bases and J by 2 bases, with 5 bases left in between. The CDR3 sequence is 11 residues long. CDR1 and CDR2 (germline): DFQATT, SNEGSKA (reference sequence).

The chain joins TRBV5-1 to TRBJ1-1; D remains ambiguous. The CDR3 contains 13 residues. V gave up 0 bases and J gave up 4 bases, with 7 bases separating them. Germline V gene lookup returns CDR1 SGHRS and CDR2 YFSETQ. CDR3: CASSLVGLTEAFF. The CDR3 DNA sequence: TGCGCCAGCAGCTTGGTTGGCCTCACTGAAGCTTTCTTT.

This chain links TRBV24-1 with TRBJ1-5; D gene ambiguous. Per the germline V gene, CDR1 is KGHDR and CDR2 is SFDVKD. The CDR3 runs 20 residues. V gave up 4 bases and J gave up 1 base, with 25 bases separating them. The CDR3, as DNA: TGTGCCACCAGTGAACCGCCGGGTGGTCAGCGGAGATGGAGCAATCAGCCCCAGCATTTT. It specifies CATSEPPGGQRRWSNQPQHF.

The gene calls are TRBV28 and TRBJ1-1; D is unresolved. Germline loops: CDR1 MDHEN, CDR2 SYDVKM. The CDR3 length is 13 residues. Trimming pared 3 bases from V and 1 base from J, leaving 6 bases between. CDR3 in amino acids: CASSLEGNTEAFF. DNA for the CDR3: TGTGCCAGCAGTTTGGAGGGGAACACTGAAGCTTTCTTT.